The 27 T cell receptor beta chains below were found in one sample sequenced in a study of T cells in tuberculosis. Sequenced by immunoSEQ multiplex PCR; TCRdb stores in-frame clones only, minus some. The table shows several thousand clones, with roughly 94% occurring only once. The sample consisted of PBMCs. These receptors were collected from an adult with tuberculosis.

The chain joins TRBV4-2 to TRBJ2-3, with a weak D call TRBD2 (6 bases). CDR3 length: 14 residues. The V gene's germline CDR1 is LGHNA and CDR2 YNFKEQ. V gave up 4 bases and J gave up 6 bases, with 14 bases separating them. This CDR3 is CASSPQRAEDTQYF. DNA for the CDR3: TGTGCCAGCAGCCCCCAGCGGGCCGAGGATACGCAGTATTTT.

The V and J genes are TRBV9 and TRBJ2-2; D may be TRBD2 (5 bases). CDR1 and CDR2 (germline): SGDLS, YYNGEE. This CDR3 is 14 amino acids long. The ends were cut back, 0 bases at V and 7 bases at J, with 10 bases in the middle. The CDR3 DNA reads TGTGCCAGCAGCGTAGAAAGTCGGGACGGGGAGCTGTTTTTT. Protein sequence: CASSVESRDGELFF.

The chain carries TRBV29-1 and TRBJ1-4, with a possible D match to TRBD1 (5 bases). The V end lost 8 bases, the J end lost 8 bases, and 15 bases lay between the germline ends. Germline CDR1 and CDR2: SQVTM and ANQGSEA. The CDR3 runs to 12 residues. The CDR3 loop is CSSLNPGEKLFF. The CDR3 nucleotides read TGCAGCTCGCTCAATCCAGGGGAAAAACTGTTTTTT.

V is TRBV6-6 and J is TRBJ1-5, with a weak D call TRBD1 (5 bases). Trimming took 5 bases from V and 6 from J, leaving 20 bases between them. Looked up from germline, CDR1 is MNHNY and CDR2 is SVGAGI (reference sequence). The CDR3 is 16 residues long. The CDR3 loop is CASSLRWGEAGQPQHF. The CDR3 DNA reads TGTGCCAGCAGTCTTCGATGGGGCGAGGCAGGTCAGCCCCAGCATTTT.

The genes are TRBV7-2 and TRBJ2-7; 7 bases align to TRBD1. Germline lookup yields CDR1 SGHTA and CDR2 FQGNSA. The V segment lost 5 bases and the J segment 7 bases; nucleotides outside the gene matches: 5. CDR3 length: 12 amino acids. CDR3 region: CASSPQGWEQYF. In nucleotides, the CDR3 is TGTGCCAGCAGCCCACAGGGGTGGGAGCAGTACTTC.

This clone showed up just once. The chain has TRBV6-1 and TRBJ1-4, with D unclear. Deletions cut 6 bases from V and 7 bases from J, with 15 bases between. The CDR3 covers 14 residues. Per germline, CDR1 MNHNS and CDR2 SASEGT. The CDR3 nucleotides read TGTGCCAGCAGCGAGAACGTCTCGGGTGAAAAACTGTTTTTT. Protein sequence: CASSENVSGEKLFF.

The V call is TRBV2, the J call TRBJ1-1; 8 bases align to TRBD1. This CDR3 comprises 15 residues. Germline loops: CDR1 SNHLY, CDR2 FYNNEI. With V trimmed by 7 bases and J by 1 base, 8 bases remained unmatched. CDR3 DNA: TGTGCCAGCAAAGGGACAGGCGTCCGGAACACTGAAGCTTTCTTT. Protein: CASKGTGVRNTEAFF.

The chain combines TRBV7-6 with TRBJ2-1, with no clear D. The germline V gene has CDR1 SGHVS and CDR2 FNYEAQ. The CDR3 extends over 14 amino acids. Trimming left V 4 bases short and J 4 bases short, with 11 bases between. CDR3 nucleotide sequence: TGTGCCAGCAGCTCCCTTAGTAATTACAATGAGCAGTTCTTC. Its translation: CASSSLSNYNEQFF.

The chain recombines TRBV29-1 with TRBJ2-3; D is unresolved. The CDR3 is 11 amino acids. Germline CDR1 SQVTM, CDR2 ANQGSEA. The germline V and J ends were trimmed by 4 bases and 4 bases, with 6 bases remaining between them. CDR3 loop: CSVARPDTQYF. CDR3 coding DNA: TGCAGCGTTGCCCGTCCAGATACGCAGTATTTT.

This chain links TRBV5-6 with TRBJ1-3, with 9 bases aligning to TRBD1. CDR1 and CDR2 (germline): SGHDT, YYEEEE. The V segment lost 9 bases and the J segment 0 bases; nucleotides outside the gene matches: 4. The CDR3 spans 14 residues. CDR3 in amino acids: CATLDRGSGNTIYF. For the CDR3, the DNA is TGTGCCACTCTGGACAGGGGCTCTGGAAACACCATATATTTT.

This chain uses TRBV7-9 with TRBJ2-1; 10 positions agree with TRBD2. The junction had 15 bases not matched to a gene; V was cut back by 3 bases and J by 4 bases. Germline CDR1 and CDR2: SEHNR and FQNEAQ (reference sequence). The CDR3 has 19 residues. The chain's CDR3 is CASSFKFRASGSVYNEQFF. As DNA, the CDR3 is TGTGCCAGCAGCTTCAAGTTCCGGGCTAGCGGGAGCGTTTACAATGAGCAGTTCTTC.

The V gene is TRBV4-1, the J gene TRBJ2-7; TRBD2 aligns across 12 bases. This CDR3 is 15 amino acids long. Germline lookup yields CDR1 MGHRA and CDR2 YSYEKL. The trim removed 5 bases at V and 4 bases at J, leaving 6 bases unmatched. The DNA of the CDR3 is TGCGCCAGCAGCTGGACTAGCGGGGATGGGTACGAGCAGTACTTC. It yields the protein CASSWTSGDGYEQYF.

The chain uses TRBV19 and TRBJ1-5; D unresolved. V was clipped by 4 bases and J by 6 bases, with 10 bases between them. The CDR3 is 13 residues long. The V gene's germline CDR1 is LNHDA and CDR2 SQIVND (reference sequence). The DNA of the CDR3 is TGTGCCAGTAGTACTACCCCGGGTCAGCCCCAGCATTTT. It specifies CASSTTPGQPQHF. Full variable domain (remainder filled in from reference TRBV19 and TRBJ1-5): DGGITQSPKYLFRKEGQNVTLSCEQNLNHDAMYWYRQDPGQGLRLIYYSQIVNDFQKGDIAEGYSVSREKKESFPLTVTSAQKNPTAFYLCASSTTPGQPQHFGDGTRLSIL.

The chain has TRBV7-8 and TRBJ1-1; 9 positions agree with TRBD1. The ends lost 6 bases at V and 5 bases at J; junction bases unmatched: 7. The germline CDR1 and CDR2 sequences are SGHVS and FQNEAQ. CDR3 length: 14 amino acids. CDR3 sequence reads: CASRHGQGRTEAFF. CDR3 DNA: TGTGCCAGCAGACATGGACAGGGGAGGACTGAAGCTTTCTTT.

The chain's CDR3 is CACRLGDRDHEQYF. For the CDR3, the DNA is TGTGCCTGCCGCCTAGGGGACAGGGACCACGAGCAGTACTTC. This chain joins TRBV30 and TRBJ2-7; 9 bases are a match to TRBD1. The CDR3 runs to 14 residues. The germline V gene has CDR1 GTSNPN and CDR2 SVGIG (reference sequence). Trimming at V came to 6 bases and at J to 5 bases, leaving 11 bases not matched to a gene.

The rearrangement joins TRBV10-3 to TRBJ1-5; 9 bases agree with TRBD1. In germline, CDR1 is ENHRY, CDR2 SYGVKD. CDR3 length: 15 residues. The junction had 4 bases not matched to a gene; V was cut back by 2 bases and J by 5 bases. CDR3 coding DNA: TGTGCCATCAGTGAGGTTAGGACAGGGGATCAGCCCCAGCATTTT. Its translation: CAISEVRTGDQPQHF.

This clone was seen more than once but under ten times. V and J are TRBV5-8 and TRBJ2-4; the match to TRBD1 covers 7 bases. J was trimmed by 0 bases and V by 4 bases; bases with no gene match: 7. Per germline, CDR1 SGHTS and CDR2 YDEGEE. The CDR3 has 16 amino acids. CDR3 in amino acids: CASSDGTELAKNIQYF. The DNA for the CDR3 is TGTGCCAGCAGCGACGGGACAGAATTAGCCAAAAACATTCAGTACTTC.

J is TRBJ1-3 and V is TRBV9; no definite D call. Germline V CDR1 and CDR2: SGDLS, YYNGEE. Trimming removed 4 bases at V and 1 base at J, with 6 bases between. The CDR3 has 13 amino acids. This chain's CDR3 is CASSPGSGNTIYF. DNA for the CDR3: TGTGCCAGCAGCCCGGGATCTGGAAACACCATATATTTT.

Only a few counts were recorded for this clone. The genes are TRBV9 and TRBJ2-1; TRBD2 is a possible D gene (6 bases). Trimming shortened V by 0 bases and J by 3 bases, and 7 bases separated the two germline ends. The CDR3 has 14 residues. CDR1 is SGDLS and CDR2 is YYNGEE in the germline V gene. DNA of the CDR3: TGTGCCAGCAGCGTAGAGGGACTCTACAATGAGCAGTTCTTC. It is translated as CASSVEGLYNEQFF.

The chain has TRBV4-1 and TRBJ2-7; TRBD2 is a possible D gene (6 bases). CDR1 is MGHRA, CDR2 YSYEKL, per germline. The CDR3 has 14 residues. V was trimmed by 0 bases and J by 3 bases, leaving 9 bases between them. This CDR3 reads CASSQERDFYEQYF. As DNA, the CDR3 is TGCGCCAGCAGCCAAGAGAGGGACTTCTACGAGCAGTACTTC.

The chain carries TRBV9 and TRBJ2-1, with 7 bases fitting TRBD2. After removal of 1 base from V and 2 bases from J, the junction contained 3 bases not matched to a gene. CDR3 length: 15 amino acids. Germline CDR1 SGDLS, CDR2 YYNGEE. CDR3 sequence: CASSVLADTYNEQFF. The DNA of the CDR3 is TGTGCCAGCAGCGTACTAGCGGATACCTACAATGAGCAGTTCTTC.

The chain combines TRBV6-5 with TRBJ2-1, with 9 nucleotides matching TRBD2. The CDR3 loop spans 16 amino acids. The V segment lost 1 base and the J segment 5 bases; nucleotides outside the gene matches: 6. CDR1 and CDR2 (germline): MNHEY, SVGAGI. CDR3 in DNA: TGTGCCAGCAGTTACTGGGGAGCGGGAGGAAACAATGAGCAGTTCTTC. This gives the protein CASSYWGAGGNNEQFF.

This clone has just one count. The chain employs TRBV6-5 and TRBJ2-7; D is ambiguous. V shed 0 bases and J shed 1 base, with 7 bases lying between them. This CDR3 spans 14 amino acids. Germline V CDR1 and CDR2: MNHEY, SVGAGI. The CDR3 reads CASSYSALSYEQYF. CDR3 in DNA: TGTGCCAGCAGTTACTCGGCCTTATCCTACGAGCAGTACTTC.

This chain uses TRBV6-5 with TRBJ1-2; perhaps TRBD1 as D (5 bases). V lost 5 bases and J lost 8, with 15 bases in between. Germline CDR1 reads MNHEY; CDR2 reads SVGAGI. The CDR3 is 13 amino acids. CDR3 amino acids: CASSRGGGLGYTF. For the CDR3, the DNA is TGTGCCAGCAGTAGGGGAGGAGGGTTGGGCTACACCTTC.

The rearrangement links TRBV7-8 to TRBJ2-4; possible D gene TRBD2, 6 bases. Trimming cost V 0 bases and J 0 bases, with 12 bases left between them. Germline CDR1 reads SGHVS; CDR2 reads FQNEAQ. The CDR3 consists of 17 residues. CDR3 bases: TGTGCCAGCAGCTTAGCTGGGTCCGGGGGAGCCAAAAACATTCAGTACTTC. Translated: CASSLAGSGGAKNIQYF.

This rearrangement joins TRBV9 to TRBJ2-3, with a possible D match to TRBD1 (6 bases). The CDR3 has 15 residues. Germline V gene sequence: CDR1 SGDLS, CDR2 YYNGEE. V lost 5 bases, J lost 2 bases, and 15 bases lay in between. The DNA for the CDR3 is TGTGCCAGCAGGGACAGCGAGGAATACACAGATACGCAGTATTTT. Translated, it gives CASRDSEEYTDTQYF.

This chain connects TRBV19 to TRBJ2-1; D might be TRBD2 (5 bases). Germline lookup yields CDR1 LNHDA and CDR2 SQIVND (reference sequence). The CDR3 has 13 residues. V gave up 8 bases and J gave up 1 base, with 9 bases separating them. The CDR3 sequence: CASRGMSYNEQFF. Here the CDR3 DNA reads TGTGCCAGTCGGGGTATGTCCTACAATGAGCAGTTCTTC.